The 9 T cell receptor beta chains given below trace back to one sample, sequenced in a study of T cell changes during pregnancy in multiple sclerosis. Data came from immunoSEQ multiplex PCR; TCRdb stores just in-frame clones and leaves some out. The sample lists under 85,000 clones, roughly nine tenths occurring once. The sequencing here drew on peripheral blood, taken after pregnancy. All receptors derive from a female donor in good health, enrolled as a control in a pregnancy study.

The chain carries TRBV15 and TRBJ2-7; tentatively, D is TRBD2 (5 bases). This CDR3 spans 15 amino acids. Germline loops: CDR1 LNHNV, CDR2 YYDKDF (reference sequence). V lost 0 bases to trimming and J lost 7 bases, with 16 bases between them. The CDR3 here is CATSRENMAPGEQYF. The DNA for the CDR3 is TGTGCCACCAGCAGAGAGAACATGGCGCCGGGGGAGCAGTACTTC.

This chain joins TRBV7-9 and TRBJ1-1; 11 bases are a match to TRBD1. The CDR3 is 13 residues long. J gave up 3 bases and V 6 bases, and 0 bases lay outside the gene matches. Per germline, CDR1 SEHNR and CDR2 FQNEAQ (reference sequence). CDR3 sequence (DNA): TGTGCCAGCAGGGGACAGGGGGACACTGAAGCTTTCTTT. The encoded protein is CASRGQGDTEAFF. Complete variable domain (other parts from reference TRBV7-9 and TRBJ1-1): DTGVSQNPRHKITKRGQNVTFRCDPISEHNRLYWYRQTLGQGPEFLTYFQNEAQLEKSRLLSDRFSAERPKGSFSTLEIQRTEQGDSAMYLCASRGQGDTEAFFGQGTRLTVV.

This clone was seen at least ten times. The V and J genes are TRBV7-9 and TRBJ1-2; TRBD1 might be the D (5 bases). Trimming took 3 bases from V and 8 from J, leaving 13 bases between them. The length of the CDR3 is 13 residues. The germline CDR1 and CDR2 sequences are SEHNR and FQNEAQ (reference sequence). The CDR3 loop reads CASSLSGDVGYTF. CDR3 bases: TGTGCCAGCAGCTTGTCGGGGGACGTCGGCTACACCTTC.

The chain is built from TRBV27 and TRBJ2-1; 12 nucleotides agree with TRBD2. The V segment lost 7 bases and the J segment 8 bases; nucleotides outside the gene matches: 21. The CDR3 loop spans 19 amino acids. The germline V gene has CDR1 MNHEY and CDR2 SMNVEV (reference sequence). Written as DNA, the CDR3 is TGTGCCAGCACGGGTAGGGGGGCCCCGACTAGCGGGAGAGGTCATGAGCAGTTCTTC. This sequence encodes CASTGRGAPTSGRGHEQFF.

This clone was detected only once. The chain uses TRBV13 and TRBJ2-2; D may be TRBD1 (6 bases). The germline CDR1 and CDR2 sequences are PRHDT and FYEKMQ (reference sequence). This CDR3 region has 16 residues. V lost 2 bases and J lost 4, with 14 bases in between. CDR3 residues: CASSLLGGAGTGELFF. CDR3 nucleotide sequence: TGTGCCAGCAGCTTATTAGGGGGTGCAGGCACCGGGGAGCTGTTTTTT.

The chain couples TRBV15 to TRBJ1-1, with D maybe TRBD1 (6 bases). CDR1 is LNHNV and CDR2 is YYDKDF in the germline V gene (reference sequence). The CDR3 runs to 13 residues. V lost 0 bases, J lost 11 bases, and 13 bases lay in between. CDR3 coding DNA: TGTGCCACCAGCAGAGATTTTGGGGGCGTCGCTTTCTTT. As protein: CATSRDFGGVAFF.

V gene TRBV6-1 combines with J gene TRBJ2-2; the match to TRBD2 covers 9 bases. Per germline, CDR1 MNHNS and CDR2 SASEGT. The junction had 15 bases not matched to a gene; V was cut back by 3 bases and J by 4 bases. CDR3 length: 19 residues. The CDR3 loop is CASSDPRLAEALGTGELFF. As DNA, the CDR3 is TGTGCCAGCAGTGACCCCCGACTAGCGGAGGCCCTTGGCACCGGGGAGCTGTTTTTT.

The chain joins TRBV9 to TRBJ2-3; possible D gene TRBD2, 5 bases. Trimming took off 0 bases at V and 6 bases at J, with 8 bases between the two ends. Germline CDR1 reads SGDLS; CDR2 reads YYNGEE. The CDR3 covers 13 residues. The CDR3 DNA follows: TGTGCCAGCAGCGTAGCGGCTAGCGATACGCAGTATTTT. The encoded protein is CASSVAASDTQYF.

The chain combines TRBV9 with TRBJ1-5; D might be TRBD1 (5 bases). Germline V lookup: CDR1 SGDLS, CDR2 YYNGEE. Trimming left V 4 bases short and J 6 bases short, with 14 bases between. The CDR3 runs to 14 residues. CDR3 sequence (DNA): TGTGCCAGCAGCTTAGGACATAACGGTCAGCCCCAGCATTTT. Protein product: CASSLGHNGQPQHF.